The 2 T cell receptor beta chains in this list originate from one sample, sequenced in a study of blood T cell repertoires in COVID-19. Only in-frame clones appear in the TCRdb table, and some are missing; sequencing was by immunoSEQ multiplex PCR. The data hold over 14,000 clones, with about 87% observed a single time. Material: peripheral blood. These TCRs come from a human donor in a cohort sampled during active COVID-19.

This clone was observed a single time. The chain is built from TRBV6-6 and TRBJ1-2; 9 nucleotides line up with TRBD1. Germline V gene lookup returns CDR1 MNHNY and CDR2 SVGAGI (reference sequence). The CDR3 runs to 15 residues. The trim removed 4 bases at V and 4 bases at J, leaving 7 bases unmatched. The CDR3 loop is CASSSRTGDLYGYTF. Here the CDR3 DNA reads TGTGCCAGCAGTTCGAGGACAGGGGACCTCTATGGCTACACCTTC.

The rearrangement joins TRBV19 to TRBJ2-3; D is perhaps TRBD2 (6 bases). This CDR3 comprises 14 residues. V lost 6 bases to trimming and J lost 2 bases, with 12 bases between them. The germline V gene encodes CDR1 LNHDA and CDR2 SQIVND (reference sequence). DNA for the CDR3: TGTGCCAGTAGGGAGGGAGGTACCACAGATACGCAGTATTTT. This codes for CASREGGTTDTQYF.